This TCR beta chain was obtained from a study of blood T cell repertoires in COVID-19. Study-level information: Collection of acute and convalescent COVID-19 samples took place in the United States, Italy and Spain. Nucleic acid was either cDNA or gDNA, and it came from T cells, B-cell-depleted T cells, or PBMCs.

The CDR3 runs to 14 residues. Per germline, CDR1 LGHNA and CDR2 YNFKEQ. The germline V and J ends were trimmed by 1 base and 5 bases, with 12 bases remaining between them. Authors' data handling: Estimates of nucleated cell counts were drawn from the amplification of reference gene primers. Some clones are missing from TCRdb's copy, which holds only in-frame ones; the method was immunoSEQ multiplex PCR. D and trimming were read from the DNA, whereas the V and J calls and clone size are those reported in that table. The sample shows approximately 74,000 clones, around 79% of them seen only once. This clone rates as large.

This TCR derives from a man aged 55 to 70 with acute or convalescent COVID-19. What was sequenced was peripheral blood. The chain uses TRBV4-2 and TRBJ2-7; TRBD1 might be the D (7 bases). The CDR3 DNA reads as TGTGCCAGCAGCCAAGCTGGAGGGGGCGACGAGCAGTACTTC. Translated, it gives CASSQAGGGDEQYF.